This T cell receptor (beta chain) stems from a study of blood T cell repertoires in COVID-19. Assay: immunoSEQ multiplex PCR; the TCRdb copy retains only in-frame clones and omits some. The profile covers some 300,000 clones, with 85% to 90% appearing a single time and 1% to 1.5% taken by the ten largest. The germline gives CDR1 LGHNA, CDR2 YSLEER. CDR3 length: 15 amino acids. V dropped 0 bases and J dropped 4 bases, with 10 bases sitting between them. V is TRBV4-3 and J is TRBJ1-3; D uncertain. The clonotype originates from a man in his 70s with acute or convalescent COVID-19. The sequencing input was peripheral blood. CDR3 in DNA: TGCGCCAGCAGCCAAGATAGTTGGTCCGGAAACACCATATATTTT. This codes for CASSQDSWSGNTIYF.